This is a list of T cell receptor beta chains from one sample in a study of T-cell memory formation after mild COVID-19. One entry per CDR3 protein, called by TCRdb with MiXCR from the 5' RACE reads. Seen here are roughly 300,000 distinct CDR3 sequences, approximately 8.4% observed once, and the top ten hold roughly 22%. Sequencing was done on a sample of PBMCs or a T cell subset sorted from them (not recorded which). Receptors were obtained from a man between 18 and 35 years old who had mild COVID-19 (a few samples of this study predate the infection). Cell type and time point are not known. The CDR3 runs from the conserved cysteine through the conserved F or W. D genes are given only for firm matches. Clone size is not always given. Where it is, it says once, few, many or a class for expanded clones.

TRBV5-5	NA	TRBJ1-6	few	CASSFSSGVMSPLHF	TGTGCCAGCAGCTTCAGTTCCGGGGTTATGTCACCCCTCCACTTT
TRBV4-1	NA	TRBJ1-4	few	CASSHQGRPNEKLFF	TGCGCCAGCAGCCACCAGGGGCGACCTAATGAAAAACTGTTTTTT
TRBV7-9	NA	TRBJ1-6	NA	CASSFQGRGSPLHF	TGTGCCAGCAGCTTTCAGGGCAGGGGTTCACCCCTCCACTTT
TRBV20-1	TRBD1	TRBJ1-5	few	CSAWGKTGTESQPQHF	TGCAGTGCTTGGGGGAAGACAGGGACGGAAAGTCAGCCCCAGCATTTT
TRBV4-1	NA	TRBJ1-5	many	CASSQDWISNQPQHF	TGCGCCAGCAGCCAAGATTGGATTAGCAATCAGCCCCAGCATTTT
TRBV11-2	NA	TRBJ2-7	NA	CASSLVGTQQYF	TGTGCCAGCAGCTTAGTAGGGACACAGCAGTACTTC
TRBV11-2	TRBD2	TRBJ2-2	NA	CASRRPGGENRVLFF	TGTGCCAGCAGGCGTCCGGGGGGGGAGAACCGGGTGCTGTTTTTT
TRBV7-9	TRBD2	TRBJ2-7	NA	CASSFSPGTSSEQYF	TGTGCCAGCAGCTTTAGCCCAGGGACTAGCTCCGAGCAGTACTTC
TRBV5-1	NA	TRBJ2-1	NA	CASSLQGANEQFF	TGCGCCAGCAGCTTACAAGGGGCTAATGAGCAGTTCTTC
TRBV5-1	TRBD1	TRBJ2-6	many	CASSAGTGSGANVLTF	TGCGCCAGCAGCGCCGGGACAGGGTCTGGGGCCAACGTCCTGACTTTC
TRBV6-5	NA	TRBJ2-7	many	CASSYGPVSYEQYF	TGTGCCAGCAGTTACGGTCCAGTCTCCTACGAGCAGTACTTC
TRBV27	NA	TRBJ2-2	few	CASSFMEAGELFF	TGTGCCAGCAGTTTTATGGAGGCCGGGGAGCTGTTTTTT
TRBV20-1	TRBD1	TRBJ2-1	few	CSAREPGGRNEQFF	TGCAGTGCTAGAGAACCAGGGGGTCGCAATGAGCAGTTCTTC